This T cell receptor (beta chain) was found in a study of OX40 agonist ivuxolimab in advanced cancers. The overall study: Three dose-escalation patients had partial responses: one with hepatocellular carcinoma and two with cutaneous melanoma. General study points: On average, CD8+ T cells had more expanded clones than CD4+.

V was shortened by 5 bases and J by 7 bases, with 11 bases between the two germline ends. The germline V gene has CDR1 LNHDA and CDR2 SQIVND (reference sequence). This CDR3 contains 13 residues. Clones were sequenced by immunoSEQ multiplex PCR, and TCRdb holds only the in-frame ones, with some missing. There are tens of thousands of clones in the sample; roughly 85% occur only once, and roughly 3% lies in the top ten. A note on this clone: Its antigen remains unknown. The same CDR3 can be traced to other DNA sequences in this sample.

The chain has TRBV19 and TRBJ1-4; TRBD1 is a possible D gene (6 bases). The clonotype comes from an adult with an advanced solid tumor such as melanoma, head and neck, liver or kidney cancer. Material: CD4+ or CD8+ T cells sorted from blood, obtained in a trial of the OX40 agonist ivuxolimab. CDR3 nucleotide sequence: TGTGCCAGTAGTGGGCAGGGGTTTGAAAAACTGTTTTTT. Translation gives CASSGQGFEKLFF.